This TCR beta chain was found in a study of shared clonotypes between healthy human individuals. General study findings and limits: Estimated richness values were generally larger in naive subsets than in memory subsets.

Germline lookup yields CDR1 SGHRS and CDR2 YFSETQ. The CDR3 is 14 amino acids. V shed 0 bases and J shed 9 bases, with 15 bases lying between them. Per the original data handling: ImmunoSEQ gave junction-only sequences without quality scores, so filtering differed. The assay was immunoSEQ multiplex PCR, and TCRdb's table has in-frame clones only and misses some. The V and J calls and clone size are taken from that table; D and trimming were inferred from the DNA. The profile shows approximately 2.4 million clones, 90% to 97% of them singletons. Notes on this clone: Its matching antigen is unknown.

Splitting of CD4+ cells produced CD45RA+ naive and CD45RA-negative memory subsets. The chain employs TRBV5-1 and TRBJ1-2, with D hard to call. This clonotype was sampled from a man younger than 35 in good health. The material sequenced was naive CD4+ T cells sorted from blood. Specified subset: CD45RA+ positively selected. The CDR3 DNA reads TGCGCCAGCAGCTTGGTGGGTGAAAGTGGTAGCTACACCTTC. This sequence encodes CASSLVGESGSYTF.